This TCR beta chain was captured in a study of technical replicates of blood from a few donors. The V gene's germline CDR1 is LGHNA and CDR2 YNFKEQ. The CDR3 covers 15 residues. The V and J ends lost 1 base and 6 bases respectively, with 16 bases between them. Some clones are missing from TCRdb's copy, which holds only in-frame ones; the method was immunoSEQ multiplex PCR. This sample has about 63,000 clones; around 87% occur once, and the top ten carry roughly 5%. This receptor was taken from a human donor in good health. Some clones in this sample may be carry-over from other donors' samples. Sequencing was carried out using PBMCs. The chain links TRBV4-2 to TRBJ2-7; D is perhaps TRBD1 (6 bases). The CDR3 sequence is CASSQGQENPSEQYF. The CDR3 DNA reads TGTGCCAGCAGCCAAGGACAGGAAAACCCCTCCGAGCAGTACTTC.